These 23 T cell receptor beta chains came from one sample sequenced in a study of blood T cell repertoires in COVID-19. This table comes from immunoSEQ multiplex PCR, and its TCRdb copy is limited to in-frame clones, with some not included. The sample carries roughly 190,000 clones, around 79% recorded once. The sample comprised peripheral blood. The source of these receptors is a woman in her fifties or sixties with acute or convalescent COVID-19.

The chain has TRBV2 and TRBJ1-1; tentative D call: TRBD1 (5 bases). Germline V lookup: CDR1 SNHLY, CDR2 FYNNEI. CDR3 size: 15 residues. V lost 7 bases and J 1 base, leaving 16 bases between the germline ends. The CDR3 here is CASTRSGAGNTEAFF. The CDR3 nucleotides are TGTGCCAGCACCCGATCTGGGGCAGGGAACACTGAAGCTTTCTTT.

Only one count was recorded for this clone. The chain is built from TRBV5-1 and TRBJ2-7, with 11 bases matching TRBD1. V trimming: 4 bases; J trimming: 12 bases; junction bases outside the gene matches: 9. Germline CDR1 reads SGHRS; CDR2 reads YFSETQ. The CDR3 sequence is 13 residues long. CDR3 DNA sequence: TGCGCCAGCAGCCTTGGACAGGGGGCAGTCCCGTACTTC. This sequence encodes CASSLGQGAVPYF.

The genes are TRBV9 and TRBJ1-3; D unclear. This CDR3 comprises 14 residues. Germline V lookup: CDR1 SGDLS, CDR2 YYNGEE. V lost 2 bases, J lost 2 bases, and 8 bases lay in between. As DNA, the CDR3 is TGTGCCAGCAGCGTCAACAGCCCTGGAAACACCATATATTTT. Translated, it gives CASSVNSPGNTIYF.

The chain has TRBV28 and TRBJ1-1, with a weak D call TRBD1 (6 bases). The V end was cut by 5 bases, the J end by 1 base, with 14 bases between. This CDR3 is built from 15 residues. The germline CDR1 and CDR2 sequences are MDHEN and SYDVKM. The CDR3 protein is CASSPKTGRNTEAFF. Here the CDR3 DNA reads TGTGCCAGCAGTCCAAAGACAGGACGGAACACTGAAGCTTTCTTT.

This chain joins TRBV15 and TRBJ2-3; 8 bases line up with TRBD2. From germline, CDR1 is LNHNV and CDR2 YYDKDF (reference sequence). This CDR3 has 16 residues. Trimming removed 1 base from V and 1 base from J; junction bases left unmatched: 4. The CDR3 reads CATSRGGGGRTDTQYF. DNA of the CDR3: TGTGCCACCAGCAGAGGTGGCGGGGGGCGCACAGATACGCAGTATTTT. Full variable domain (remainder filled in from reference TRBV15 and TRBJ2-3): DAMVIQNPRYQVTQFGKPVTLSCSQTLNHNVMYWYQQKSSQAPKLLFHYYDKDFNNEADTPDNFQSRRPNTSFCFLDIRSPGLGDTAMYLCATSRGGGGRTDTQYFGPGTRLTVL.

The V gene is TRBV7-8, the J gene TRBJ2-7; 7 bases align to TRBD1. CDR1 SGHVS and CDR2 FQNEAQ come from the germline V gene. CDR3 size: 13 residues. Trimming took 8 bases from V and 5 from J; bases not matched to a gene: 9. CDR3 residues: CASLGQPRHEQYF. Here the CDR3 DNA reads TGTGCCAGCCTGGGACAGCCGCGCCACGAGCAGTACTTC. Drawing the rest from reference TRBV7-8 and TRBJ2-7, the complete variable domain is GAGVSQSPRYKVAKRGQDVALRCDPISGHVSLFWYQQALGQGPEFLTYFQNEAQLDKSGLPSDRFFAERPEGSVSTLKIQRTQQEDSAVYLCASLGQPRHEQYFGPGTRLTVT.

This clone was seen only a few times. Other nucleotide sequences in the sample specify the same CDR3. The chain carries TRBV6-5 and TRBJ2-7, with 7 bases lining up with TRBD1. The trim removed 6 bases at V and 0 bases at J, leaving 5 bases unmatched. This CDR3 contains 14 residues. Looked up from germline, CDR1 is MNHEY and CDR2 is SVGAGI. The CDR3 protein is CASSLTGRSYEQYF. CDR3 DNA: TGTGCCAGCAGCTTGACAGGGCGCTCCTACGAGCAGTACTTC.

This chain joins TRBV9 and TRBJ2-4; the match to TRBD1 covers 7 bases. V lost 3 bases and J lost 12; bases outside the gene matches: 9. The CDR3 extends over 13 amino acids. Germline-derived CDR1 and CDR2 are SGDLS and YYNGEE. The CDR3 loop reads CASSGRVGTAQYF. In DNA form, the CDR3 reads TGTGCCAGCAGCGGACGAGTCGGGACAGCTCAGTACTTC.

The gene calls are TRBV2 and TRBJ2-7; possible D gene TRBD2, 6 bases. This CDR3 has 15 residues. V gave up 5 bases and J gave up 2 bases, with 16 bases separating them. Per the germline V gene, CDR1 is SNHLY and CDR2 is FYNNEI. The CDR3 DNA is TGTGCCAGCAGTAAGGAATGGGGGGTAGCCTACGAGCAGTACTTC. Its translation is CASSKEWGVAYEQYF. The full variable domain, its missing parts supplied by reference TRBV2 and TRBJ2-7, is EPEVTQTPSHQVTQMGQEVILRCVPISNHLYFYWYRQILGQKVEFLVSFYNNEISEKSEIFDDQFSVERPDGSNFTLKIRSTKLEDSAMYFCASSKEWGVAYEQYFGPGTRLTVT.

The V call is TRBV9, the J call TRBJ2-1, with 9 positions matching TRBD2. In germline, CDR1 is SGDLS, CDR2 YYNGEE. This CDR3 spans 16 amino acids. The junction had 4 bases not matched to a gene; V was cut back by 3 bases and J by 0 bases. This CDR3 reads CASSASGKDSYNEQFF. For the CDR3, the DNA is TGTGCCAGCAGCGCTAGCGGGAAAGACTCCTACAATGAGCAGTTCTTC. The full variable domain, rest sourced from reference TRBV9 and TRBJ2-1, is DSGVTQTPKHLITATGQRVTLRCSPRSGDLSVYWYQQSLDQGLQFLIQYYNGEERAKGNILERFSAQQFPDLHSELNLSSLELGDSALYFCASSASGKDSYNEQFFGPGTRLTVL.

The chain recombines TRBV2 with TRBJ2-7; 7 bases map to TRBD1. This CDR3 is built from 15 residues. With 5 bases clipped from V and 0 bases from J, the junction kept 7 bases outside the gene matches. Germline CDR1 is SNHLY and CDR2 is FYNNEI. CDR3 DNA: TGTGCCAGCAGTCGAGACAGGGACCCCTCCTACGAGCAGTACTTC. Its translation: CASSRDRDPSYEQYF.

The gene calls are TRBV18 and TRBJ1-2; D is perhaps TRBD1 (6 bases). The CDR3 is 16 amino acids. Trimming removed 6 bases at V and 4 bases at J, with 21 bases between. Germline V gene data show CDR1 as KGHSH and CDR2 as LQKENI. The CDR3 here is CASSPTQTGPAYGYTF. CDR3 in DNA: TGTGCCAGCTCCCCAACCCAGACAGGCCCTGCCTATGGCTACACCTTC.

This clone has only one observation. The V and J genes are TRBV21-1 and TRBJ1-6; the table calls TRBD1, which could not be checked here. TRBV21-1 is annotated as a pseudogene. The CDR3 runs to 16 residues. CDR3: CASSFRVRSYNSPLHF. The CDR3 DNA sequence: TGTGCCAGCAGCTTCAGGGTTCGCTCCTATAATTCACCCCTCCACTTT.

The chain has TRBV5-4 and TRBJ1-5; 9 nucleotides align to TRBD1. The CDR3 covers 15 residues. With 0 bases clipped from V and 6 bases from J, the junction kept 4 bases outside the gene matches. CDR1 and CDR2 (germline): SGHNT, YYREEE (reference sequence). The CDR3 is CASSLGGQGSQPQHF. The CDR3, as DNA: TGTGCCAGCAGCTTGGGGGGACAGGGCAGTCAGCCCCAGCATTTT.

The chain carries TRBV7-6 and TRBJ2-3; TRBD2 might be the D (5 bases). Germline lookup yields CDR1 SGHVS and CDR2 FNYEAQ. V was pared by 5 bases and J by 7 bases, with 19 bases between. This CDR3 has 15 amino acids. The CDR3, as DNA: TGTGCCAGCAGCCTAGGGAGTAGCGCGGCCAATACGCAGTATTTT. Translation gives CASSLGSSAANTQYF.

The chain employs TRBV5-6 and TRBJ2-3, with 7 nucleotides matching TRBD2. The germline gives CDR1 SGHDT, CDR2 YYEEEE. CDR3 length: 13 residues. The ends lost 0 bases at V and 8 bases at J; junction bases unmatched: 3. In nucleotides, the CDR3 is TGTGCCAGCAGCTTGGGCCCGGGGGGTACGCAGTATTTT. Translated: CASSLGPGGTQYF.

The J gene is TRBJ1-6, the V gene TRBV7-2, with D perhaps matching TRBD1 (6 bases). Germline V gene sequence: CDR1 SGHTA, CDR2 FQGNSA. The CDR3 is 14 amino acids. Trimming cost V 7 bases and J 5 bases, with 12 bases left between them. CDR3 sequence reads: CASTPGQHNSPLHF. In DNA form, the CDR3 reads TGTGCCAGCACCCCAGGACAGCATAATTCACCCCTCCACTTT.

This sequence joins TRBV6-4 and TRBJ2-1, with TRBD2 identical over 9 bases. This CDR3 is 15 amino acids long. Losses at the gene ends were 3 bases for V and 6 bases for J; bases not matched to a gene: 6. CDR1 and CDR2 from the germline V gene are MRHNA and SNTAGT. The CDR3 region is CASSEAGGTSNEQFF. The CDR3 DNA follows: TGTGCCAGCAGTGAAGCGGGAGGAACAAGCAATGAGCAGTTCTTC.

The V and J genes are TRBV27 and TRBJ2-5; D gene uncertain. V lost 4 bases and J 5 bases, leaving 11 bases between the germline ends. The CDR3 covers 13 residues. CDR1 and CDR2 (germline): MNHEY, SMNVEV (reference sequence). CDR3 sequence reads: CASSSRRRETQYF. CDR3 in DNA: TGTGCCAGCAGTTCTCGGCGGCGGGAGACCCAGTACTTC.

This CDR3 is CASSASGRGSPLHF. In DNA, the CDR3 is TGTGCCAGCAGTGCGTCGGGTAGGGGCTCACCCCTCCACTTT. This chain connects TRBV6-6 to TRBJ1-6, with a tentative D call TRBD1 (5 bases). The V end was cut by 5 bases, the J end by 10 bases, with 15 bases between. Germline CDR1 and CDR2: MNHNY and SVGAGI (reference sequence). The CDR3 loop spans 14 amino acids.

This clone has ten or more counts. The V call is TRBV9, the J call TRBJ2-7; TRBD2 matches at 11 bases. From germline, CDR1 is SGDLS and CDR2 YYNGEE. Trimming at V came to 4 bases and at J to 0 bases, leaving 3 bases not matched to a gene. There are 15 residues in the CDR3. The CDR3 DNA reads TGTGCCAGCAGCCCGGGACTAGCGGCCTCCTACGAGCAGTACTTC. Translating gives CASSPGLAASYEQYF.

The chain couples TRBV5-6 to TRBJ2-4, with D tentatively TRBD2 (6 bases). This CDR3 region has 15 residues. Germline V gene data show CDR1 as SGHDT and CDR2 as YYEEEE. The V end lost 4 bases, the J end lost 0 bases, and 11 bases lay between the germline ends. In DNA, the CDR3 is TGTGCCAGCAGCACTTGGGGGGAAGCCAAAAACATTCAGTACTTC. Protein product: CASSTWGEAKNIQYF.

V gene TRBV2 combines with J gene TRBJ1-5; D unresolved. CDR3 length equals 14 residues. Between the trimmed V and J ends, which lost 6 bases and 3 bases, there was a span of 12 bases. CDR1 is SNHLY and CDR2 is FYNNEI in the germline V gene. The CDR3: CASRGDANNQPQHF. In DNA, the CDR3 is TGTGCCAGCAGGGGAGACGCCAACAATCAGCCCCAGCATTTT. The whole variable domain, filled in from reference TRBV2 and TRBJ1-5, reads EPEVTQTPSHQVTQMGQEVILRCVPISNHLYFYWYRQILGQKVEFLVSFYNNEISEKSEIFDDQFSVERPDGSNFTLKIRSTKLEDSAMYFCASRGDANNQPQHFGDGTRLSIL.